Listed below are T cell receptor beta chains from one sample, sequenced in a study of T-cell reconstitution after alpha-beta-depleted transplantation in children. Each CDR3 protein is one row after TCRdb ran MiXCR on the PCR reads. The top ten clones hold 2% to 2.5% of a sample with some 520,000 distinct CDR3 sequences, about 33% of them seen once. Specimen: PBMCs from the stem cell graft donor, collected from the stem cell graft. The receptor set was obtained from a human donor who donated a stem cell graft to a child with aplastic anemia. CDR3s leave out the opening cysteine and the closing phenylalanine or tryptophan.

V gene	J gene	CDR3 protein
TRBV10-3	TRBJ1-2	AISHTGLPNYGYT
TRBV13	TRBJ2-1	ASRKIFYNEQF
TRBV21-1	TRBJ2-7	ASTLLRVFYEQY
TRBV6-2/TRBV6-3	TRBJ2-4	ASSYSSTGGRIAKNIQY
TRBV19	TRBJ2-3	ASSRLPGNTQY
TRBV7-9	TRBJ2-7	ASSRLPHWDSSYEQY
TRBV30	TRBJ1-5	AWSREGALTQH
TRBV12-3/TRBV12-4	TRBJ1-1	ASSLQDNTEAF
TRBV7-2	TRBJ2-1	ASSTKGGPLTSNEQF
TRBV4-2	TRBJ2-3	ASSQDTDTQY
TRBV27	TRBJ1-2	ASSPVGTGVYGYT
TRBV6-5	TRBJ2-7	ASSYATPGQGKSNEQY
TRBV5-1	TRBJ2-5	ASSLGGQGRQETQY
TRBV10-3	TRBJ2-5	AIRDPGLAEETQY
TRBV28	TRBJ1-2	ASTNDRENSGYT
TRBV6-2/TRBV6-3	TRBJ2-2	ASSWLASAGGELF
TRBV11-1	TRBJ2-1	ASSLPGTSGKSSYNEQF
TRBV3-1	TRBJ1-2	ASSLQPGAGYGYT
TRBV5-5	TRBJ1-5	ASSLFRGPNQPQH
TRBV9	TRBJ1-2	ASSSPTGRGRRDGYT
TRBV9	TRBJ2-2	ASRWGTDTGELF
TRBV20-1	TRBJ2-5	SAYKTGQETQY
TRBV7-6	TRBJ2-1	ASSYQGGANEQF
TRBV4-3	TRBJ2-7	ASSPGQGWTYEQY
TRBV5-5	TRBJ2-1	ASSLERGFNEQF
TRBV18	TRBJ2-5	ASSPTAGRRSETQY
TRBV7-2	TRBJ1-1	ASTLNVVGKAF
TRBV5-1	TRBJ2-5	ASSLEAYQETQY
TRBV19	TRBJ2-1	ASSSAGTAYNEQF
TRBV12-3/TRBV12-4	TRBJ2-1	ASSWTGTGDNEQF
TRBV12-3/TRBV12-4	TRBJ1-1	ASRRTGGGGYTEAF